The next 26 T cell receptor beta chains were all read from a single sample in a study of blood T cell repertoires in COVID-19. Only in-frame clones appear in the TCRdb table, and some are missing; sequencing was by immunoSEQ multiplex PCR. The sample has some 340,000 clones; roughly 90% are singletons. Sequencing was performed on PBMCs or T cells enriched from blood (not recorded which). The receptors were sampled from a woman aged 25 to 45 who had been exposed to COVID-19.

V is TRBV7-9 and J is TRBJ1-1; 8 bases are shared with TRBD1. CDR1 and CDR2 from the germline V gene are SEHNR and FQNEAQ (reference sequence). CDR3 length equals 13 residues. Trimming at V came to 6 bases and at J to 10 bases, leaving 10 bases not matched to a gene. For the CDR3, the DNA is TGTGCCAGCAGGCCAGGGGGCAGTAAGGGAGCTTTCTTT. It specifies CASRPGGSKGAFF. The full variable domain, its missing parts supplied by reference TRBV7-9 and TRBJ1-1, is DTGVSQNPRHKITKRGQNVTFRCDPISEHNRLYWYRQTLGQGPEFLTYFQNEAQLEKSRLLSDRFSAERPKGSFSTLEIQRTEQGDSAMYLCASRPGGSKGAFFGQGTRLTVV.

The chain employs TRBV11-3 and TRBJ2-1, with 8 bases matching TRBD1. The junction had 10 bases not matched to a gene; V was cut back by 3 bases and J by 6 bases. The length of the CDR3 is 16 residues. Germline V gives CDR1 SGHNT, CDR2 YENEEA. CDR3 sequence reads: CASSLPRTGFGNEQFF. CDR3 bases: TGTGCCAGCAGCTTGCCGAGGACAGGGTTTGGCAATGAGCAGTTCTTC.

The chain has TRBV2 and TRBJ1-5; possible D gene TRBD1, 5 bases. This CDR3 contains 13 residues. The V gene's germline CDR1 is SNHLY and CDR2 FYNNEI. The V end was cut by 5 bases, the J end by 0 bases, with 5 bases between. The DNA of the CDR3 is TGTGCCAGCAGTACAGGTAGCAATCAGCCCCAGCATTTT. This gives the protein CASSTGSNQPQHF.

The chain recombines TRBV3-1 (or the pseudogene TRBV3-2) with TRBJ2-5, with 8 positions matching TRBD2. The CDR3 length is 13 residues. CDR1 is LGHDT and CDR2 is YNNKEL in the germline V gene (reference sequence). J lost 4 bases, V lost 6 bases, and 4 bases had no gene match. CDR3 loop: CASRFSGGETQYF. The CDR3 DNA follows: TGTGCCAGCAGATTCAGCGGGGGAGAGACCCAGTACTTC.

V usage is TRBV13 and J usage is TRBJ2-5, with a weak D call TRBD2 (5 bases). The V gene lost 8 bases and the J gene lost 5 bases, with 18 bases spanning the gap. The CDR3 is made up of 14 amino acids. Germline loops: CDR1 PRHDT, CDR2 FYEKMQ (reference sequence). The CDR3 DNA is TGTGCCAGCGGGTACCGGACGGGGAAGGAGACCCAGTACTTC. It encodes CASGYRTGKETQYF.

This clone was counted between two and nine times. This chain uses TRBV5-8 with TRBJ2-7; D gene ambiguous. Trimming cost V 4 bases and J 3 bases, with 14 bases left between them. The CDR3 is 14 residues long. Germline V gene lookup returns CDR1 SGHTS and CDR2 YDEGEE. In DNA, the CDR3 is TGTGCCAGCAGCCTAGACTCCTTCGGCTACGAGCAGTACTTC. It encodes CASSLDSFGYEQYF.

This sequence joins TRBV5-1 and TRBJ2-1; 13 bases line up with TRBD2. CDR3 length: 16 residues. Trimming cost V 0 bases and J 8 bases; bases outside gene matches: 5. In germline, CDR1 is SGHRS, CDR2 YFSETQ. CDR3 sequence: CASSLGTSGGEDEQFF. The DNA for the CDR3 is TGCGCCAGCAGCTTGGGGACTAGCGGGGGTGAGGATGAGCAGTTCTTC. Filled out from reference TRBV5-1 and TRBJ2-1, the complete variable domain reads KAGVTQTPRYLIKTRGQQVTLSCSPISGHRSVSWYQQTPGQGLQFLFEYFSETQRNKGNFPGRFSGRQFSNSRSEMNVSTLELGDSALYLCASSLGTSGGEDEQFFGPGTRLTVL.

V and J are TRBV4-3 and TRBJ2-7; 8 bases fit TRBD1. Germline values: CDR1 LGHNA, CDR2 YSLEER. The CDR3 has 16 amino acids. Germline trimming cut 0 bases from V and 2 bases from J; bases unmatched to any gene: 6. The CDR3 DNA is TGCGCCAGCAGCCAAGACCCGGACAGGGCGACCTACGAGCAGTACTTC. It translates to CASSQDPDRATYEQYF.

The genes are TRBV5-3 and TRBJ1-5; TRBD1 might be the D (5 bases). TRBV5-3 is an open reading frame, and its role is uncertain. V gave up 7 bases and J gave up 6 bases, with 17 bases separating them. The CDR3 loop spans 14 amino acids. The CDR3 protein is CARQPPGGSQPQHF. The CDR3 nucleotides are TGTGCCAGACAACCCCCGGGGGGATCTCAGCCCCAGCATTTT.

The genes are TRBV14 and TRBJ1-6; D is ambiguous. CDR1 and CDR2 from the germline V gene are SGHDN and FVKESK. This CDR3 has 14 amino acids. Trimming took off 4 bases at V and 8 bases at J, with 12 bases between the two ends. In nucleotides, the CDR3 is TGTGCCAGCAGCCCCGGGCGGGGTTATTCACCCCTCCACTTT. Translated, it gives CASSPGRGYSPLHF. Full variable domain (remainder filled in from reference TRBV14 and TRBJ1-6): EAGVTQFPSHSVIEKGQTVTLRCDPISGHDNLYWYRRVMGKEIKFLLHFVKESKQDESGMPNNRFLAERTGGTYSTLKVQPAELEDSGVYFCASSPGRGYSPLHFGNGTRLTVT.

The chain employs TRBV18 and TRBJ1-2; 9 positions agree with TRBD1. The CDR3 is 15 amino acids. The V and J ends lost 2 bases and 5 bases, in that order; junction bases with no gene match: 6. CDR1 and CDR2 from the germline V gene are KGHSH and LQKENI. The CDR3 loop is CASSPSGQGRYGYTF. The CDR3 DNA reads TGTGCCAGCTCACCATCAGGACAGGGGCGGTATGGCTACACCTTC.

The rearrangement links TRBV2 to TRBJ1-1; D perhaps matches TRBD1 (5 bases). Germline lookup yields CDR1 SNHLY and CDR2 FYNNEI. V was trimmed by 7 bases and J by 1 base, leaving 19 bases between them. The CDR3 length is 16 residues. The CDR3 sequence: CASIWDLPDRNTEAFF. DNA of the CDR3: TGTGCCAGCATTTGGGATTTACCAGACAGGAACACTGAAGCTTTCTTT. The whole variable domain, filled in from reference TRBV2 and TRBJ1-1, reads EPEVTQTPSHQVTQMGQEVILRCVPISNHLYFYWYRQILGQKVEFLVSFYNNEISEKSEIFDDQFSVERPDGSNFTLKIRSTKLEDSAMYFCASIWDLPDRNTEAFFGQGTRLTVV.

The V gene is TRBV9, the J gene TRBJ1-6; no firm D call. Trimming left V 0 bases short and J 7 bases short, with 8 bases between. The CDR3 consists of 14 residues. Germline V gene data show CDR1 as SGDLS and CDR2 as YYNGEE. CDR3 nucleotides: TGTGCCAGCAGCGTAGGCAACACCAATTCACCCCTCCACTTT. Its translation: CASSVGNTNSPLHF.

CDR3 sequence: CASKGQGTYTEAFF. CDR3 in DNA: TGTGCCAGTAAAGGACAGGGGACGTACACTGAAGCTTTCTTT. The genes are TRBV19 and TRBJ1-1; 9 nucleotides line up with TRBD1. Germline CDR1 reads LNHDA; CDR2 reads SQIVND (reference sequence). The CDR3 spans 14 residues. The trim removed 7 bases at V and 3 bases at J, leaving 6 bases unmatched.

The chain couples TRBV25-1 to TRBJ2-1, with 9 bases identical to TRBD1. The CDR3 contains 17 residues. The V segment lost 8 bases and the J segment 0 bases; nucleotides outside the gene matches: 11. From germline, CDR1 is MGHDK and CDR2 SYGVNS. The CDR3 spells CASGPGQGPSSYNEQFF. The CDR3 DNA reads TGTGCCAGCGGACCGGGACAGGGCCCAAGCTCCTACAATGAGCAGTTCTTC.

The CDR3, as DNA: TGTGCCAGTAGTACAACACAGGGGACTGGAAACACCATATATTTT. Protein product: CASSTTQGTGNTIYF. This chain links TRBV19 with TRBJ1-3, with 7 bases that match TRBD1. Germline-derived CDR1 and CDR2 are LNHDA and SQIVND (reference sequence). The length of the CDR3 is 15 residues. V dropped 4 bases and J dropped 2; count of bases not matched to a gene: 5.

This chain uses TRBV19 with TRBJ1-2; D possibly corresponds to TRBD1 (6 bases). This CDR3 has 14 residues. In germline, CDR1 is LNHDA, CDR2 SQIVND (reference sequence). Trimming took off 6 bases at V and 7 bases at J, with 18 bases between the two ends. For the CDR3, the DNA is TGTGCCAGTAGACCCCACAGGGAAAACGGTGGCTACACCTTC. Protein sequence: CASRPHRENGGYTF.

The rearrangement links TRBV10-3 to TRBJ1-1; D not certain. The germline V gene encodes CDR1 ENHRY and CDR2 SYGVKD. The CDR3 is made up of 13 amino acids. Trimming stripped 10 bases from V and 5 bases from J, with 17 bases between. The DNA for the CDR3 is TGTGCCACCCAACCCGATCGGGGAACTGAAGCTTTCTTT. It yields the protein CATQPDRGTEAFF.

The chain has TRBV21-1 and TRBJ2-2; whether TRBD2, the table's D call, matches the DNA was not checked. TRBV21-1 represents a pseudogene. This CDR3 spans 16 amino acids. CDR3 bases: TGTGCCAGCAGCACCCGAGGTAGCGCGAACACCGGGGAGCTGTTTTTT. Its translation is CASSTRGSANTGELFF.

The chain recombines TRBV5-1 with TRBJ1-1; TRBD1 agrees at 7 bases. Per germline, CDR1 SGHRS and CDR2 YFSETQ. With 2 bases clipped from V and 1 base from J, the junction kept 5 bases outside the gene matches. The CDR3 is 15 amino acids. The DNA for the CDR3 is TGCGCCAGCAGCTTCACAGGGGTCCCGAACACTGAAGCTTTCTTT. It is translated as CASSFTGVPNTEAFF.

This clone has only one observation. The V and J genes are TRBV29-1 and TRBJ2-2; unclear D gene. Trimming took off 7 bases at V and 7 bases at J, with 10 bases between the two ends. The CDR3 spans 11 residues. The germline V gene encodes CDR1 SQVTM and CDR2 ANQGSEA. CDR3 DNA sequence: TGCAGCGGGTCCGTCAGCGGGGAGCTGTTTTTT. It codes for CSGSVSGELFF.

The J gene is TRBJ2-7, the V gene TRBV27, with D perhaps TRBD1 (5 bases). The V gene lost 7 bases and the J gene lost 11 bases, with 21 bases spanning the gap. Germline V gene data show CDR1 as MNHEY and CDR2 as SMNVEV (reference sequence). The CDR3 is made up of 13 amino acids. The CDR3 here is CASTPVPRGLEYF. The CDR3 bases are TGTGCCAGCACCCCCGTCCCAAGGGGCCTCGAGTACTTC.

The chain employs TRBV7-9 and TRBJ1-6, with D perhaps matching TRBD1 (6 bases). V was cut by 6 bases and J by 14 bases, with 14 bases left in between. The CDR3 extends over 12 amino acids. The V gene's germline CDR1 is SEHNR and CDR2 FQNEAQ (reference sequence). The CDR3 here is CASSRQEVALHF. In DNA, the CDR3 is TGTGCCAGCAGTCGACAGGAGGTGGCCCTCCACTTT.

This clone was recorded a few times. The rearrangement links TRBV12-5 to TRBJ1-2, with 10 nucleotides matching TRBD1. Germline trimming cut 5 bases from V and 4 bases from J; bases unmatched to any gene: 7. The germline V gene encodes CDR1 LGHNT and CDR2 FRNRAP. CDR3 length equals 15 residues. The CDR3 sequence: CASGGTGEDGYGYTF. The DNA for the CDR3 is TGTGCTAGTGGTGGGACAGGGGAAGATGGCTATGGCTACACCTTC.

This clone was detected once. The J gene is TRBJ2-7, the V gene TRBV11-2; perhaps TRBD2 as D (5 bases). The CDR3 runs to 12 residues. V gave up 5 bases and J gave up 3 bases, with 8 bases separating them. Looked up from germline, CDR1 is SGHAT and CDR2 is FQNNGV. CDR3 protein: CASSPEGYEQYF. For the CDR3, the DNA is TGTGCCAGCAGCCCAGAGGGCTACGAGCAGTACTTC.

V gene TRBV19 combines with J gene TRBJ1-1; 7 bases agree with TRBD1. The CDR3 contains 17 residues. J lost 6 bases, V lost 5 bases, and 18 bases had no gene match. Per germline, CDR1 LNHDA and CDR2 SQIVND (reference sequence). The chain's CDR3 is CASSLRQGPLSFPEAFF. The CDR3 DNA reads as TGTGCCAGTAGTTTAAGACAGGGTCCCCTGTCGTTCCCTGAAGCTTTCTTT.